This TCR beta chain was documented in a study of CD4 and CD8 cells across lung adenocarcinoma regions. Samples came from patients with localized non-small cell lung adenocarcinoma. This CDR3 has 16 residues. The junction had 4 bases not matched to a gene; V was cut back by 1 base and J by 3 bases. The germline V gene has CDR1 SGHDN and CDR2 FVKESK. TCRdb processed the PCR reads anew with MiXCR; each CDR3 protein has one entry. The table lists approximately 20,000 distinct CDR3 sequences, 45% to 55% of them singletons. The chain couples TRBV14 to TRBJ2-1, with TRBD2 identical over 9 bases. This TCR came from a male donor with lung adenocarcinoma. The CD4 and CD8 labels of this study may be unreliable. What was sequenced was CD4+ T cells from the margin of a lung tumor. CDR3 sequence: CASSQGLAGFYNEQFF. In DNA form, the CDR3 reads TGTGCCAGCAGCCAAGGTCTAGCGGGATTCTACAATGAGCAGTTCTTC.